This note documents a single T cell receptor beta chain sequence. This sample is drawn from a study of blood T cell repertoires in COVID-19. For the study at large: Samples came from the United States, Italy and Spain, spanning acute and convalescent COVID-19.

Sequencing was performed with immunoSEQ multiplex PCR; in TCRdb, only in-frame clones are kept and a portion is missing. The sample comprises tens of thousands of clones, about 79% of which are singletons, and 5.5% to 6% rests with the top ten. Germline V gene lookup returns CDR1 SGHRS and CDR2 YFSETQ. Trimming cost V 4 bases and J 4 bases; bases outside gene matches: 4. The CDR3 runs 14 residues. The specimen sequenced was peripheral blood. V gene TRBV5-1 combines with J gene TRBJ1-2, with 10 bases identical to TRBD1. The TCR sequence derives from a woman aged 55 to 70 with acute or convalescent COVID-19. CDR3: CASSRDRGSYGYTF. In nucleotides, the CDR3 is TGCGCCAGCAGCCGGGACAGGGGATCCTATGGCTACACCTTC.